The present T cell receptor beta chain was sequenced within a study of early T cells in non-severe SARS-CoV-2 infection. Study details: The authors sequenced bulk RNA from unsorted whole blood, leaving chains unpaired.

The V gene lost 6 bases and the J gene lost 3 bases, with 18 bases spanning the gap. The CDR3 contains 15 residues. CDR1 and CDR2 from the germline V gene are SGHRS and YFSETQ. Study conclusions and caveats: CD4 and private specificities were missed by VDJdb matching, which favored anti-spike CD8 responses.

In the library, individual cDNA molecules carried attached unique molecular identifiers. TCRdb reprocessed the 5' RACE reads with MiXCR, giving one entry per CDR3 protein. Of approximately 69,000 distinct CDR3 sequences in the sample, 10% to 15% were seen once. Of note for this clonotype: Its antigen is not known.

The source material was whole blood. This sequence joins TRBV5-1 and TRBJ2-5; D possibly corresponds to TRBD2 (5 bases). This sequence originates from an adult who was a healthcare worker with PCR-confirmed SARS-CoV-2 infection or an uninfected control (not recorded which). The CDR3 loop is CASTPGERSEETQYF. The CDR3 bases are TGCGCCAGCACCCCCGGGGAACGTTCAGAAGAGACCCAGTACTTC.